This TCR beta chain came from a study of OX40 agonist ivuxolimab in advanced cancers. The wider study: Patients enrolled in dose escalation were diagnosed with hepatocellular carcinoma, melanoma, renal cell or head and neck cancer. With a range of roughly 23 to 79, age averaged 60 years, and about 83% were male.

As regards this clone: Its antigen is currently unknown.

The repertoire was sequenced with immunoSEQ multiplex PCR; TCRdb's copy has only in-frame clones and lacks some. The sample records 65,000 to 100,000 clones, 90% being singletons. The ends lost 1 base at V and 6 bases at J; junction bases unmatched: 2. The CDR3 loop spans 14 amino acids. The germline V gene has CDR1 SGHVS and CDR2 FQNEAQ. Study-wide results and limits: Antigens targeted by the expanded peripheral T cells were not determined. Partial responders at 0.1-3.0 mg/kg showed near-lowest clonal expansion.

The sequence derives from an adult with an advanced solid tumor such as melanoma, head and neck, liver or kidney cancer. The V call is TRBV7-8, the J call TRBJ2-2; TRBD1 matches at 7 bases. Source: CD4+ or CD8+ T cells sorted from blood, taken in a trial of the OX40 agonist ivuxolimab. This chain's CDR3 is CASSLEQGAGELFF. In DNA form, the CDR3 reads TGTGCCAGCAGCTTAGAGCAGGGGGCCGGGGAGCTGTTTTTT.